One T cell receptor (beta chain) is described in this entry. What this receptor recognizes is not known. The record has no base qualities; no much larger clone is one base away. This entry is derived from a study of blood T cell repertoires in COVID-19 (TCRdb year 2020). Turning to the overall study: Samples from collaborators originated in the United States, Italy and Spain and spanned both the acute and convalescent phases of COVID-19. The prospective study material was composed of cDNA or gDNA derived from T cells, B-cell-depleted T cells, or PBMCs. Deeply sampled blood TCRbeta repertoires from subjects exposed to, actively infected with, or recovered from COVID-19 were included in the dataset. The repertoires were released in a freely available public database meant as a resource for research on the immune response to SARS-CoV-2. Samples were obtained from the ongoing ImmuneRACE study (first 160 participants) and from over 1,000 subjects provided by 6 global collaborators. A de-identified subject ID, COVID-19 status, age in years and sex were almost always included in the sample metadata. Where HLA class I and class II types were available, the types were taken from metadata supplied by the sample provider, not from assay-based typing.

TCRbeta CDR3 regions were amplified from genomic DNA using the immunoSEQ Assay, a bias-controlled multiplex PCR. The published analysis was carried out like this. The number of nucleated cells in each sample was estimated by amplification of reference gene primers within the assay. To quantify the absolute abundance of each unique TCRbeta CDR3 rearrangement, sequence reads were collapsed and filtered. For each sample, productive Simpson clonality was calculated by taking the square root of Simpson's diversity index across productive rearrangements. This is the immuneACCESS table as TCRdb keeps it, with only in-frame sequences that have V and J called. A part of the clones is gone; compared with another copy, unresolved V genes explain less than half, and the rest is unexplained. V, J and clone size derive from that table, while D and trimming were established from the DNA sequence. The table for this sample lists roughly 220,000 clones; around 90% of them were counted only once. The ten largest account for approximately 14% of the sample.

Participants in the prospective study were enrolled through a virtual design, were aged about 18 to 89 years, and lived in roughly 24 United States geographic areas. Cohort assignment in the prospective study relied on participant-reported clinical history from a screening survey and a study questionnaire. Mobile phlebotomists in the prospective study collected whole blood, serum and a nasopharyngeal or oropharyngeal swab from every participant. Prospective study participants could optionally give additional blood draws and questionnaires over a roughly 2-month period. Before DNA extraction, prospective study blood samples were shipped either frozen or at room temperature. The CDR3 holds 12 amino acids from the cysteine to the phenylalanine. Of the read, only the CDR3 DNA is kept; its 36 bases are in frame from base 1. V lost 5 bases and J lost 4 bases; the stretch between them is 6 bases long. CDR1 and CDR2, per the germline V gene (reference sequence), are LNHDA and SQIVND.

Study-wide conclusions, independent of this receptor: How much clinical and demographic metadata was included differed by source and by participant, and the metadata was provided uncurated.

The clonotype originates from a woman between 50 and 59 years old with acute COVID-19. The sequence links TRBV19 to TRBJ1-3, with no confidently assigned D gene. Specimen: PBMCs or T cells enriched from blood (not recorded which). The CDR3 has the sequence CASSLSGNTIYF. At the DNA level, the sequence is TGTGCCAGTAGTTTGTCGGGAAACACCATATATTTT.